Listed below are T cell receptor beta chains from one sample, sequenced in a study of blood T cell repertoires in COVID-19. Some clones are missing from TCRdb's copy, which holds only in-frame ones; the method was immunoSEQ multiplex PCR. The sample consists of more than 45,000 clones, around 76% of them appearing once. The source material was peripheral blood. These receptors were collected from a human donor in a cohort sampled during active COVID-19. The CDR3 runs from the conserved cysteine through the conserved F or W. D genes are given only for firm matches. Clone size is shown for a subset of rows, as once, few, many or a class of expanded clone.

d_call,j_call,v_call,clone_size,cdr3_aa,cdr3_nt
.,TRBJ1-1,TRBV5-1,.,CASSLYRGTEAFF,TGCGCCAGCAGCCTGTATAGGGGCACTGAAGCTTTCTTT
.,TRBJ2-1,TRBV19,.,CASSIGAPPSYNEQFF,TGTGCCAGTAGTATAGGGGCCCCACCGTCCTACAATGAGCAGTTCTTC
.,TRBJ1-2,TRBV28,.,CASSYTGIGAGALYGYTF,TGTGCCAGCAGTTATACAGGGATCGGAGCCGGTGCTCTCTATGGCTACACCTTC
.,TRBJ1-6,TRBV28,.,CASRVQENSPLHF,TGTGCCAGCAGGGTACAGGAGAATTCACCCCTCCACTTT
TRBD1,TRBJ1-1,TRBV2,.,CASSVTGGNTEAFF,TGTGCCAGCAGTGTGACAGGGGGGAACACTGAAGCTTTCTTT
.,TRBJ2-1,TRBV11-2,.,CASSLEAGTYNEQFF,TGTGCCAGCAGCTTAGAGGCGGGGACCTACAATGAGCAGTTCTTC
TRBD2,TRBJ2-7,TRBV4-1,.,CASSQGPGLAGTSSYEQYF,TGCGCCAGCAGCCAAGGGCCGGGACTAGCGGGAACAAGCTCCTACGAGCAGTACTTC
TRBD1,TRBJ1-3,TRBV2,.,CASSRQGHSGNTIYF,TGTGCCAGCAGCCGACAGGGACACTCTGGAAACACCATATATTTT
.,TRBJ1-4,TRBV4-3,few,CASSQRVDEKLFF,TGCGCCAGCAGCCAACGGGTAGATGAAAAACTGTTTTTT
.,TRBJ2-3,TRBV11-2,.,CASSPRPQGMSTDTQYF,TGTGCCAGCAGCCCAAGGCCACAGGGAATGAGCACAGATACGCAGTATTTT
.,TRBJ2-7,TRBV6-2/TRBV6-3,.,CASSYLPGSKSYEQYF,TGTGCCAGCAGTTACCTACCAGGGTCCAAATCCTACGAGCAGTACTTC
TRBD2,TRBJ2-7,TRBV13,.,CASSLKRETYEQYF,TGTGCCAGCAGCCTAAAGCGGGAAACCTACGAGCAGTACTTC
TRBD1,TRBJ1-2,TRBV4-1,.,CASSVGQSRSIYGYTF,TGCGCCAGCAGCGTGGGACAGAGCCGATCGATCTATGGCTACACCTTC
TRBD2,TRBJ2-7,TRBV5-1,.,CASSLEGGRPYEQYF,TGCGCCAGCAGCTTGGAGGGCGGGAGGCCCTACGAGCAGTACTTC
TRBD1,TRBJ1-5,TRBV19,.,CASSQGSGRSNQPQHF,TGTGCCTCCTCACAGGGGTCCGGACGGAGCAATCAGCCCCAGCATTTT
.,TRBJ2-2,TRBV2,.,CASSENIGELFF,TGTGCCAGCAGTGAAAATATAGGGGAGCTGTTTTTT
.,TRBJ1-1,TRBV7-9,.,CASTREGAEAFF,TGTGCCAGCACCCGAGAGGGTGCTGAAGCTTTCTTT
.,TRBJ1-6,TRBV18,.,CASSQDSNSPLHF,TGTGCCAGCTCACAAGACAGTAATTCACCCCTCCACTTT
.,TRBJ1-2,TRBV9,.,CASSVVGGYGYTF,TGTGCCAGCAGCGTAGTCGGCGGCTATGGCTACACCTTC
.,TRBJ2-2,TRBV7-2,.,CASSYGDTGELFF,TGTGCCAGCAGCTACGGAGACACCGGGGAGCTGTTTTTT
TRBD2,TRBJ2-7,TRBV11-2,few,CASSPFPSGGAGEQYF,TGTGCCAGCAGCCCCTTCCCTAGCGGGGGGGCCGGCGAGCAGTACTTC
TRBD1,TRBJ2-7,TRBV6-2/TRBV6-3,.,CASSSPSDRATYEQYF,TGTGCCAGCAGTTCCCCAAGTGACAGGGCCACCTACGAGCAGTACTTC
TRBD1,TRBJ1-5,TRBV6-1,.,CASSDPGTVNSNQPQHF,TGTGCCAGCAGTGACCCCGGGACAGTTAATAGCAATCAGCCCCAGCATTTT
.,TRBJ1-5,TRBV28,few,CASRIEGVFQPQHF,TGTGCCAGCAGGATCGAGGGAGTTTTCCAGCCCCAGCATTTT
.,TRBJ2-7,TRBV5-4,.,CASSLDFSYEQYF,TGTGCCAGCAGCTTGGACTTTTCCTACGAGCAGTACTTC
TRBD2,TRBJ2-5,TRBV18,.,CASSPGLAGLQETQYF,TGTGCCAGCTCACCCGGACTAGCGGGGTTGCAAGAGACCCAGTACTTC
.,TRBJ2-7,TRBV18,.,CASSPVSQGYEQYF,TGTGCCAGCTCACCGGTGTCACAGGGCTACGAGCAGTACTTC
.,TRBJ2-7,TRBV7-6,.,CASSLGVLTGGYEQYF,TGTGCCAGCAGCTTGGGGGTTTTGACAGGCGGCTACGAGCAGTACTTC
.,TRBJ2-1,TRBV5-1,.,CASSLVQVNEQFF,TGCGCCAGCAGCTTGGTTCAGGTGAATGAGCAGTTCTTC
.,TRBJ1-2,TRBV12-3/TRBV12-4,.,CASSPPWTDGYTF,TGTGCCAGCAGTCCACCTTGGACAGATGGCTACACCTTC
.,TRBJ2-5,TRBV12-3/TRBV12-4,.,CASSRTDQETQYF,TGTGCCAGCAGTCGGACAGATCAAGAGACCCAGTACTTC
.,TRBJ2-4,TRBV19,.,CASRETDKNIQYF,TGTGCCAGTAGGGAGACGGACAAAAACATTCAGTACTTC
.,TRBJ1-2,TRBV5-6,.,CASSLVRGILNYGYTF,TGTGCCAGCAGCTTGGTTCGGGGGATTCTTAACTATGGCTACACCTTC
TRBD1,TRBJ2-5,TRBV24-1,.,CATSDWDRGRETQYF,TGTGCCACCAGTGATTGGGACAGGGGGCGAGAGACCCAGTACTTC
TRBD1,TRBJ2-5,TRBV3-1/TRBV3-2,.,CASSQDFEGAKLHQETQYF,TGTGCCAGCAGCCAAGACTTTGAGGGGGCAAAGTTGCACCAAGAGACCCAGTACTTC
TRBD1,TRBJ2-7,TRBV6-2/TRBV6-3,.,CASSLLGDRGIEQYF,TGTGCCAGCAGTTTACTTGGGGACAGGGGGATCGAGCAGTACTTC
.,TRBJ1-1,TRBV29-1,few,CSVTGRLNTEAFF,TGCAGCGTTACAGGTCGCCTGAACACTGAAGCTTTCTTT
TRBD2,TRBJ2-7,TRBV11-2,.,CASSLEGALAGAYEQYF,TGTGCCAGCAGCTTAGAGGGCGCGCTAGCGGGAGCCTACGAGCAGTACTTC
.,TRBJ1-2,TRBV6-5,.,CASSYSPGIPRGYTF,TGTGCCAGCAGTTACTCGCCCGGGATCCCTCGTGGCTACACCTTC
TRBD1,TRBJ2-1,TRBV9,.,CASSVGTGVKFF,TGTGCCAGCAGCGTGGGGACAGGGGTAAAGTTCTTC
.,TRBJ1-4,TRBV7-8,.,CASTSDWAFNEKLFF,TGTGCCAGCACCTCTGATTGGGCCTTTAATGAAAAACTGTTTTTT
TRBD1,TRBJ1-1,TRBV19,.,CASSWDRGVGTEAFF,TGTGCCAGTAGTTGGGACAGGGGAGTAGGCACTGAAGCTTTCTTT
.,TRBJ1-2,TRBV7-9,.,CASSSGQISINYGYTF,TGTGCCAGCAGCTCCGGACAGATTTCTATCAACTATGGCTACACCTTC
TRBD2,TRBJ2-7,TRBV28,few,CASSWTSGSSYEQYF,TGTGCCAGCAGTTGGACTAGCGGGAGCTCCTACGAGCAGTACTTC
TRBD1,TRBJ2-7,TRBV30,few,CAWEQGVYEQYF,TGTGCCTGGGAACAGGGGGTCTACGAGCAGTACTTC
TRBD1,TRBJ2-7,TRBV5-1,.,CASRPRDSSYEQYF,TGCGCCAGCAGACCGAGGGACAGCTCCTACGAGCAGTACTTC
TRBD2,TRBJ2-7,TRBV27,.,CASSSEAGGDSYEQYF,TGTGCCAGCAGTTCCGAAGCGGGGGGGGATTCCTACGAGCAGTACTTC
TRBD1,TRBJ2-7,TRBV19,.,CASSNQRQGAYEQYF,TGTGCCAGTAGTAACCAGAGACAGGGGGCCTACGAGCAGTACTTC